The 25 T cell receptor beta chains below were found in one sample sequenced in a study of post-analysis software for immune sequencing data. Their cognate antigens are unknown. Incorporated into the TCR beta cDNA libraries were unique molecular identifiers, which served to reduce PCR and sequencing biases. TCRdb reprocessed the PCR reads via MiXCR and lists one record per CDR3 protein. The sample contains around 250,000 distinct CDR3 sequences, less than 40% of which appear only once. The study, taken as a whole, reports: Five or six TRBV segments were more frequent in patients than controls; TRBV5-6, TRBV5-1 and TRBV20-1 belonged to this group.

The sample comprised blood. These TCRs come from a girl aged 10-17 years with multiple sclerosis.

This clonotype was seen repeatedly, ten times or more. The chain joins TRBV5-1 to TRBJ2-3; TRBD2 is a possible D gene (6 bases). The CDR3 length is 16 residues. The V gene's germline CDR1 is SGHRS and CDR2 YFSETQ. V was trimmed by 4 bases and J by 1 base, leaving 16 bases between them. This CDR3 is CASSDGTFPRTDTQYF. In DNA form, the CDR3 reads TGCGCCAGCAGCGACGGGACTTTTCCTCGCACAGATACGCAGTATTTT.

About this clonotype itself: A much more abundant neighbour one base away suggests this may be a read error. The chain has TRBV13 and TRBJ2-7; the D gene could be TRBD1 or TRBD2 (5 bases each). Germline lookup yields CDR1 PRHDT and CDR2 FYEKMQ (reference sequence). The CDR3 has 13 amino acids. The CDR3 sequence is CASRGDGSYKQYF. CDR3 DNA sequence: TGTGCCAGCAGAGGGGACGGCTCCTACAAGCAGTACTTC.

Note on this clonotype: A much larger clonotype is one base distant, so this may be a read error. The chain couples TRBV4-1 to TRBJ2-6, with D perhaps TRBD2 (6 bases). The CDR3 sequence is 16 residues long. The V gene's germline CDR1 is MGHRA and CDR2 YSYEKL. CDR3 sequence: CASSQRGPGGANVRTF. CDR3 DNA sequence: TGCGCCAGCAGCCAAAGGGGACCCGGAGGGGCCAACGTCCGGACTTTC.

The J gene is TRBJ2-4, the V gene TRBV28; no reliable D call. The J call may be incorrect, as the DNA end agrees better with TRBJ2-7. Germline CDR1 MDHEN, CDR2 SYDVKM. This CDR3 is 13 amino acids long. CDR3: CASSAEKFYEQYF. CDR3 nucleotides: TGTGCCAGCAGTGCGGAGAAGTTCTACGAGCAGTACTTC.

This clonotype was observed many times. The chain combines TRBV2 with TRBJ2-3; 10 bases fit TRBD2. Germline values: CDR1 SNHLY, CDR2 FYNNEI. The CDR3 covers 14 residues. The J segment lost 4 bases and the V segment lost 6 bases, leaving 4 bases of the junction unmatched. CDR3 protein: CASRIAGGADTQYF. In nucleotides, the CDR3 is TGTGCCAGCAGAATAGCGGGGGGAGCAGATACGCAGTATTTT.

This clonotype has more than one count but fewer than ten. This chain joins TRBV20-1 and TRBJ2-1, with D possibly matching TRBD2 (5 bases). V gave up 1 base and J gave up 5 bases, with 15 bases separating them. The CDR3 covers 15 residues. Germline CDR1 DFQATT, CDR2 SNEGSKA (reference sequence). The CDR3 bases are TGCAGTGCTAGAGTTAAGGTGACTATCGACAATGAGCAGTTCTTC. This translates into CSARVKVTIDNEQFF.

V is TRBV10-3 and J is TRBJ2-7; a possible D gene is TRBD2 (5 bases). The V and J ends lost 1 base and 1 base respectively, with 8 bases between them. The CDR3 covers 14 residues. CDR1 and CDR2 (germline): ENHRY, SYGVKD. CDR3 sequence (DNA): TGTGCCATCAGTGAGTGGGAGCGGTCCTACGAGCAGTACTTC. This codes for CAISEWERSYEQYF.

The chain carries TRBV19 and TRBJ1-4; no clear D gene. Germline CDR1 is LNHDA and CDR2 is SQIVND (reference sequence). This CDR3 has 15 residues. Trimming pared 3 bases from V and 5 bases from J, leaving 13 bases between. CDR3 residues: CASSIRGLPNEKLFF. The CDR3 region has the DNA TGTGCCAGTAGTATTAGAGGCCTCCCAAATGAAAAACTGTTTTTT.

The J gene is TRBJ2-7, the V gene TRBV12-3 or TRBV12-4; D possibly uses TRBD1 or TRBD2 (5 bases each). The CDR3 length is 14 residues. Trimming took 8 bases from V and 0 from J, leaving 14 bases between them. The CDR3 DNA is TGTGCCAGCCAGTCCGGGACCCACTCCTACGAGCAGTACTTC. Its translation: CASQSGTHSYEQYF.

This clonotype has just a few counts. The CDR3 region is CAISESISGELFF. In DNA, the CDR3 is TGTGCCATCAGTGAGTCTATATCCGGGGAGCTGTTTTTT. V is TRBV10-3 and J is TRBJ2-2; D uncertain. V gave up 0 bases and J gave up 6 bases, with 5 bases separating them. Germline CDR1 ENHRY, CDR2 SYGVKD. The CDR3 runs to 13 residues.

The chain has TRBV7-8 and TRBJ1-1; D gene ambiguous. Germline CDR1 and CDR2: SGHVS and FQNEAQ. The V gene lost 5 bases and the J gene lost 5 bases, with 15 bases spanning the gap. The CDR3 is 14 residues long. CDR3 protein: CASSPGRSGTEAFF. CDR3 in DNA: TGTGCCAGCAGCCCAGGACGGTCCGGGACTGAAGCTTTCTTT.

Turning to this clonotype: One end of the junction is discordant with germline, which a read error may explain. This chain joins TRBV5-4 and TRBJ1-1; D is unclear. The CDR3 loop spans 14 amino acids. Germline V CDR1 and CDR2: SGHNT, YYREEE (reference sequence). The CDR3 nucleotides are TGTACCAGCAGCCCTCGGTCAGAGAACACTGAAGCTTTCTTT. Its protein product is CTSSPRSENTEAFF.

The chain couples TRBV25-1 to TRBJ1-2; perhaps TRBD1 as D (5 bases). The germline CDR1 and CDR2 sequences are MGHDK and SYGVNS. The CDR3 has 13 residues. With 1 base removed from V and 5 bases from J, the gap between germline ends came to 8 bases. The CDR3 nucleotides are TGTGCCAGCAGTGAATGGGGGGATTATGGCTACACCTTC. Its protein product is CASSEWGDYGYTF.

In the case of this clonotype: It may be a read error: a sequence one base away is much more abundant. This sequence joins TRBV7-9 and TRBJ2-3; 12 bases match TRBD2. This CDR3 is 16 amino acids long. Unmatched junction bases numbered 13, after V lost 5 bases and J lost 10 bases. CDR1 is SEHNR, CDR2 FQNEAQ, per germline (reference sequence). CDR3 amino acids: CASSIPTSGGRDAQYF. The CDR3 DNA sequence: TGTGCCAGCAGCATCCCGACTAGCGGGGGTCGGGATGCGCAGTATTTT.

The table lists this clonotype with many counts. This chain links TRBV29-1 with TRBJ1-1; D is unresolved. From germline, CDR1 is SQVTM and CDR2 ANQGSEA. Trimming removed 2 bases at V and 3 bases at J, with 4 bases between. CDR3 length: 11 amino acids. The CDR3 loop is CSVERDTEAFF. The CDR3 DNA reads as TGCAGCGTTGAACGGGACACTGAAGCTTTCTTT.

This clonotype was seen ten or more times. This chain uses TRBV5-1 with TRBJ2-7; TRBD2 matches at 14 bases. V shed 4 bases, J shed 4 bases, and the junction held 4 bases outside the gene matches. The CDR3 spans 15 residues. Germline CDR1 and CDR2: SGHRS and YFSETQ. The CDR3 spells CASSTGTSGGYEQYF. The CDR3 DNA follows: TGCGCCAGCAGCACCGGGACTAGCGGGGGTTACGAGCAGTACTTC.

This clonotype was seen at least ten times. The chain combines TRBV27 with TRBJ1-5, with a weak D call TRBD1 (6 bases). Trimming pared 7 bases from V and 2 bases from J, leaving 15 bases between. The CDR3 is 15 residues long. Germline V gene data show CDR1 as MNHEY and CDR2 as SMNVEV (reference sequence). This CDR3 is CASTPSAGGNQPQHF. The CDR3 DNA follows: TGTGCCAGCACCCCCTCAGCAGGGGGCAATCAGCCCCAGCATTTT.

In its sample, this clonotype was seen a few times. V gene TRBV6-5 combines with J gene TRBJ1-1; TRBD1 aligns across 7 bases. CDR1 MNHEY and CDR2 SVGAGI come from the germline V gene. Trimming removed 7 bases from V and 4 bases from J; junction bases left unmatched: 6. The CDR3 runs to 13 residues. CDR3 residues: CASNRQGFTEAFF. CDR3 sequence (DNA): TGTGCCAGCAACCGACAGGGCTTCACTGAAGCTTTCTTT.

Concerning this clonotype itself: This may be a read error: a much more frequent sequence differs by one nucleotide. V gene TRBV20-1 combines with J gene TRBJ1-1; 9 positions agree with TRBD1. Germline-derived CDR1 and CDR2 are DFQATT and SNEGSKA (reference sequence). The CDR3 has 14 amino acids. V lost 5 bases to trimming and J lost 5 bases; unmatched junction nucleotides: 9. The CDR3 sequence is CSALRGQGRTEAFF. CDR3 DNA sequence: TGCAGTGCTCTACGGGGACAGGGTAGAACTGAAGCTTTCTTT.

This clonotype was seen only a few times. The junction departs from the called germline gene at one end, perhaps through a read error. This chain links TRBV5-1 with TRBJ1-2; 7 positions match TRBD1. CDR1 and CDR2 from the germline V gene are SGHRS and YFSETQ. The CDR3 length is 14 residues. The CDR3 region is CAGSSTGTDYGYTF. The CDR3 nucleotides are TGCGCCGGCAGCTCGACCGGGACAGACTATGGCTACACCTTC.

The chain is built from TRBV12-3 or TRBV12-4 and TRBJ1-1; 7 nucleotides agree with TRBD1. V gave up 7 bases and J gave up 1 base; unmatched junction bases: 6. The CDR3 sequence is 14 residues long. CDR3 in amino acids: CASTPGQENTEAFF. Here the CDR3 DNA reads TGTGCCAGCACCCCAGGACAGGAGAACACTGAAGCTTTCTTT.

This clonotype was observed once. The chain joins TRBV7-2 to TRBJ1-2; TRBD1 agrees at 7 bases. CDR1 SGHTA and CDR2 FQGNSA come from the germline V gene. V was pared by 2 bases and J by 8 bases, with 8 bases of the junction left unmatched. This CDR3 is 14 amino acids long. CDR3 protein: CASSLLAGGLGYTF. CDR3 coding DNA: TGTGCCAGCAGCTTACTGGCAGGGGGATTAGGCTACACCTTC.

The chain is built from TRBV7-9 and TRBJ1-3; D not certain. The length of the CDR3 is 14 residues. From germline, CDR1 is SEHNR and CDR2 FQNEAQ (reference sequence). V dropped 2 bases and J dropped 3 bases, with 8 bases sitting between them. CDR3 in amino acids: CASSLRTDGNTIYF. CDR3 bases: TGTGCCAGCAGCTTACGTACAGATGGAAACACCATATATTTT.

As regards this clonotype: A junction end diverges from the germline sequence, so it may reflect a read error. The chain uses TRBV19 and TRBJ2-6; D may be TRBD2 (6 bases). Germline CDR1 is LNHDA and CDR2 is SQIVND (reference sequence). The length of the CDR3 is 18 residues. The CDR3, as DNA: TGTGCCAGTAAGGGTTCCCCGGGGGTCGTCTCTGGGGTCAACGTCCTGACTTTC. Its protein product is CASKGSPGVVSGVNVLTF.

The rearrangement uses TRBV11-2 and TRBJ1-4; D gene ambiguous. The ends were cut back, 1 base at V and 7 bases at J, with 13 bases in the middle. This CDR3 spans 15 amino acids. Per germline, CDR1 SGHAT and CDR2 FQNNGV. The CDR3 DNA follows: TGTGCCAGCAGCTTAGGGTTGAGGGCCGGTGAAAAACTGTTTTTT. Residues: CASSLGLRAGEKLFF.